A selection of T cell receptor beta chains follows, all from one sample in a study of cytomegalovirus exposure and HLA in healthy donors. TCRdb's table, derived via immunoSEQ multiplex PCR, lists solely in-frame clones and lacks some. The sample shows roughly 99,000 clones, less than 80% of them seen only once. The sample was PBMCs. These receptors all come from a young man in good health and CMV-seronegative. CDR3s include the opening cysteine and the closing phenylalanine or tryptophan. The D gene is left open where the match is weak. Some rows have no size entry. The others give once, few or many, or a class for an expanded clone.

j_call d_call v_call clone_size cdr3_nt cdr3_aa
TRBJ2-3 NA TRBV5-1 NA TGCGCCAGCGCCCCCACAGTTAAGACAGATACGCAGTATTTT CASAPTVKTDTQYF
TRBJ2-5 TRBD2 TRBV7-2 NA TGTGCCAGCAGGCGGGGGGACCAACAAGAGACCCAGTACTTC CASRRGDQQETQYF
TRBJ2-7 NA TRBV6-1 NA TGTGCCAGCAGTGAAGAAACAGGCTCGGCCGAGCAGTACTTC CASSEETGSAEQYF
TRBJ2-7 TRBD1 TRBV18 NA TGTGCCAGCTCAAAGGGACAGGGTCCCGTCGAGCAGTACTTC CASSKGQGPVEQYF
TRBJ2-2 TRBD1 TRBV19 few TGTGCCATTAGGGACAGAAACACCGGGGAGCTGTTTTTT CAIRDRNTGELFF
TRBJ1-2 NA TRBV28 NA TGTGCCAGCAGTCCCAACATAGGGGTAGGTGGCTACACCTTC CASSPNIGVGGYTF
TRBJ1-4 NA TRBV5-1 few TGCGCCAGCAGATACACCGCAGGGAATGAAGAAAAACTGTTTTTT CASRYTAGNEEKLFF
TRBJ1-5 TRBD1 TRBV5-1 NA TGCGCCAGCAGCCCAACGACAGGGGAGGCGGCTCAGCCCCAGCATTTT CASSPTTGEAAQPQHF
TRBJ1-5 NA TRBV6-1 few TGTGCCAGCAGGCCCTATAGCAATCAGCCCCAGCATTTT CASRPYSNQPQHF
TRBJ2-1 NA TRBV5-1 NA TGCGCCAGCAGCAGAAATCGGAATGAGCAGTTCTTC CASSRNRNEQFF
TRBJ1-1 NA TRBV19 NA TGTGCCAGTAGTACGACAGTGAACACTGAAGCTTTCTTT CASSTTVNTEAFF
TRBJ2-7 TRBD1 TRBV4-1 NA TGCGCCAGCAGCCAAGAGGGACAGCGGAGTCAGCAGTACTTC CASSQEGQRSQQYF
TRBJ1-3 TRBD1 TRBV5-8 many TGTGCCAGCAGCCGCGCGGGACAGCCCTCTGGAAACACCATATATTTT CASSRAGQPSGNTIYF
TRBJ1-4 NA TRBV29-1 few TGCAGCGTTGAGGGGGGGCTGCGAGAAAAACTGTTTTTT CSVEGGLREKLFF
TRBJ2-3 TRBD2 TRBV5-4 NA TGTGCCAGCACCCTAGCGGGGGGCCTGCCAGATACGCAGTATTTT CASTLAGGLPDTQYF
TRBJ1-1 NA TRBV21-1 NA TGTGCCAGCAGCGCTAGGGACATAGAAAACCTGAAAGAAGCTTTCTTT CASSARDIENLKEAFF
TRBJ2-4 NA TRBV27 NA TGTGCCAGCAGTTTAAAGGACAGCTCGGGCAAAAACATTCAGTACTTC CASSLKDSSGKNIQYF
TRBJ2-3 TRBD1 TRBV18 few TGTGCCAGCTCACTGGGACAGGGGGCCTCAGATACGCAGTATTTT CASSLGQGASDTQYF
TRBJ2-1 TRBD2 TRBV6-5 NA TGTGCCAGCAGTTACGGGAGGGCGGAATACAATGAGCAGTTCTTC CASSYGRAEYNEQFF
TRBJ2-7 TRBD1 TRBV5-1 NA TGCGCCAGCAGCACGGGACAGGGAAACCACGAGCAGTACTTC CASSTGQGNHEQYF
TRBJ2-5 NA TRBV9 NA TGTGCCAGCAGCGTAGTTGGTAGGGGCACAGAGACCCAGTACTTC CASSVVGRGTETQYF
TRBJ2-1 NA TRBV9 NA TGTGCCAGCAGCGTATTTAGCGAAAGCTCCTACAATGAGCAGTTCTTC CASSVFSESSYNEQFF
TRBJ2-2 TRBD2 TRBV7-3 NA TGTGCCAGCAGCCGGACTAGCGGGAACACCGGGGAGCTGTTTTTT CASSRTSGNTGELFF
TRBJ2-2 TRBD2 TRBV2 NA TGTGCCAGCAGATTAGCGGGAGGGGCGAACACCGGGGAGCTGTTTTTT CASRLAGGANTGELFF
TRBJ1-4 NA TRBV18 NA TGTGCCAGCTCACCACTTACGGGGGGTATAAATGAAAAACTGTTTTTT CASSPLTGGINEKLFF
TRBJ1-5 TRBD1 TRBV30 NA TGTGCCTGGAGCGTCACAGGGGATCAGCCCCAGCATTTT CAWSVTGDQPQHF
TRBJ2-3 TRBD2 TRBV12-5 NA TGTGCTAGTGGTTTGGTAACTAGCGGGGGCACAGATACGCAGTATTTT CASGLVTSGGTDTQYF
TRBJ2-3 TRBD2 TRBV7-3 NA TGTGCCAGCAGTTCCGGGACTAGATCCACAGATACGCAGTATTTT CASSSGTRSTDTQYF